This T cell receptor beta chain was sequenced in a study of blood T cells in healthy people across ages. It was with a sample-barcoded 5' primer and a J-beta primer mix that a second PCR of roughly 7 to 12 cycles was run. Every sample returned 3 million or more CDR3-containing paired-end reads. TCRdb redid the calling of the 5' RACE reads with MiXCR, one entry per CDR3 protein. Found here are 650,000 to 900,000 distinct CDR3 sequences, less than 80% of them singletons; the top ten hold around a quarter. The germline V gene encodes CDR1 SGHKS and CDR2 YYEKEE (reference sequence). The CDR3 runs to 17 residues. Turning to this clonotype: Its ends do not fully match the called genes, so a read error is possible.

This rearrangement joins TRBV5-5 to TRBJ1-4; D perhaps matches TRBD1 (5 bases). The material sequenced was blood. The TCR was taken from a man aged 25 to 40 in good health. The CDR3 sequence: CASSLHRRGSTNEKLSF. The DNA of the CDR3 is TGTGCCAGCAGCTTACACAGAAGGGGATCAACTAATGAAAAACTGTCTTTT.